These 25 T cell receptor beta chains originate from one sample sequenced in a study of blood T cell repertoires in COVID-19. Sequenced by immunoSEQ multiplex PCR; TCRdb stores in-frame clones only, minus some. The table shows about 180,000 clones, with almost 80% occurring only once. The sample taken for sequencing was PBMCs or T cells enriched from blood (not recorded which). These receptor sequences come from a woman aged 45-65 years who had recovered from COVID-19.

This chain connects TRBV7-6 to TRBJ2-1; 14 bases map to TRBD2. Trimming cost V 5 bases and J 8 bases; bases outside gene matches: 8. There are 16 residues in the CDR3. The germline V gene encodes CDR1 SGHVS and CDR2 FNYEAQ. This CDR3 reads CASSPQGLAGVHEQFF. The CDR3, as DNA: TGTGCCAGCAGCCCGCAGGGACTAGCGGGAGTCCATGAGCAGTTCTTC.

This chain connects TRBV11-2 to TRBJ1-3; 8 bases are shared with TRBD1. CDR1 and CDR2 (germline): SGHAT, FQNNGV. The length of the CDR3 is 16 residues. V shed 5 bases and J 2 bases; nucleotides not matched to a gene: 8. CDR3 protein: CASSTLSTGAGNTIYF. DNA of the CDR3: TGTGCCAGCAGCACGTTATCGACAGGGGCTGGAAACACCATATATTTT.

This clone came up a few times. The chain links TRBV29-1 to TRBJ2-7, with D possibly being TRBD1 (5 bases). The CDR3 loop spans 13 amino acids. Germline-derived CDR1 and CDR2 are SQVTM and ANQGSEA. V was clipped by 3 bases and J by 2 bases, with 11 bases between them. The CDR3 region has the DNA TGCAGCGTTGACTCAGGGTTTCCCTACGAGCAGTACTTC. Translation: CSVDSGFPYEQYF.

This chain joins TRBV19 and TRBJ2-2, with 8 bases that match TRBD2. From germline, CDR1 is LNHDA and CDR2 SQIVND (reference sequence). V was clipped by 4 bases and J by 5 bases; unmatched bases: 9. The CDR3 spans 16 residues. Here the CDR3 reads CASSTSAGAVTGELFF. The CDR3 DNA reads as TGTGCCAGTAGTACCTCAGCGGGAGCGGTTACCGGGGAGCTGTTTTTT.

This chain joins TRBV28 and TRBJ2-7; weak D call: TRBD2 (8 bases). Germline V lookup: CDR1 MDHEN, CDR2 SYDVKM. The CDR3 consists of 15 residues. Trimming stripped 6 bases from V and 9 bases from J, with 24 bases between. The CDR3 loop is CASRQGTGGVLVQYF. The DNA of the CDR3 is TGTGCCAGCAGACAGGGGACGGGAGGGGTTCTAGTGCAGTACTTC.

The chain has TRBV6-5 and TRBJ2-3; 14 nucleotides agree with TRBD2. In germline, CDR1 is MNHEY, CDR2 SVGAGI. The CDR3 totals 16 residues. With 0 bases clipped from V and 5 bases from J, the junction kept 1 base outside the gene matches. The CDR3 loop is CASSYSGLAGEDTQYF. In nucleotides, the CDR3 is TGTGCCAGCAGTTACTCGGGACTAGCGGGGGAAGATACGCAGTATTTT.

This clone occurred a few times. V gene TRBV6-5 combines with J gene TRBJ1-6, with a possible D match to TRBD1 (5 bases). Between the trimmed V and J ends, which lost 6 bases and 12 bases, there was a span of 18 bases. CDR1 MNHEY and CDR2 SVGAGI come from the germline V gene. The length of the CDR3 is 14 residues. The DNA of the CDR3 is TGTGCCAGCAGAGCGGGGACGGCTTCGGGACCCCTCCACTTT. Amino acids: CASRAGTASGPLHF.

The rearrangement joins TRBV28 to TRBJ1-1; 8 bases agree with TRBD1. With 5 bases clipped from V and 1 base from J, the junction kept 3 bases outside the gene matches. Germline CDR1 reads MDHEN; CDR2 reads SYDVKM. The CDR3 is made up of 14 amino acids. CDR3 bases: TGTGCCAGCAGTGCCGGACAGGGGAACACTGAAGCTTTCTTT. Its protein is CASSAGQGNTEAFF.

The chain couples TRBV5-1 to TRBJ2-2; TRBD1 aligns across 9 bases. CDR1 is SGHRS, CDR2 YFSETQ, per germline. The ends lost 4 bases at V and 7 bases at J; junction bases unmatched: 5. This CDR3 region has 14 residues. CDR3 amino acids: CASSPGQGSGELFF. The CDR3 DNA reads TGCGCCAGCAGCCCGGGACAGGGTAGCGGGGAGCTGTTTTTT.

Comment on this clone: The same CDR3 also results from other DNA sequences found in this sample. The chain is built from TRBV7-3 and TRBJ2-2; perhaps TRBD2 as D (6 bases). Trimming left V 4 bases short and J 6 bases short, with 6 bases between. Germline lookup yields CDR1 SGHTA and CDR2 FQGTGA. The CDR3 length is 12 residues. The DNA of the CDR3 is TGTGCCAGCAGCTCGGGAGCCGGGGAGCTGTTTTTT. Encoded protein: CASSSGAGELFF.

The chain links TRBV7-2 to TRBJ2-1, with D uncertain. Per the germline V gene, CDR1 is SGHTA and CDR2 is FQGNSA. V lost 2 bases to trimming and J lost 3 bases, with 5 bases between them. This CDR3 contains 13 residues. The CDR3 nucleotides are TGTGCCAGCAGCTTATTCGGCTACAATGAGCAGTTCTTC. This translates into CASSLFGYNEQFF.

The chain carries TRBV28 and TRBJ1-3; D uncertain. The V end lost 7 bases, the J end lost 0 bases, and 16 bases lay between the germline ends. The CDR3 covers 16 residues. The germline gives CDR1 MDHEN, CDR2 SYDVKM. The CDR3 region is CASIPLLGDSGNTIYF. The CDR3 coding sequence is TGTGCCAGCATTCCGCTGCTCGGGGACTCTGGAAACACCATATATTTT.

The chain employs TRBV7-9 and TRBJ2-3; D unresolved. The germline V gene has CDR1 SEHNR and CDR2 FQNEAQ (reference sequence). V lost 2 bases, J lost 2 bases, and 11 bases lay in between. The CDR3 length is 15 residues. CDR3 nucleotide sequence: TGTGCCAGCAGCTTAAGTCTAAGAACCACAGATACGCAGTATTTT. Amino acid sequence: CASSLSLRTTDTQYF.

The V call is TRBV3-1 (or the pseudogene TRBV3-2), the J call TRBJ2-5, with 7 bases matching TRBD2. CDR1 and CDR2 (germline): LGHDT, YNNKEL (reference sequence). The CDR3 totals 15 residues. Unmatched junction bases numbered 6, after V lost 1 base and J lost 4 bases. DNA for the CDR3: TGTGCCAGCAGCCAAGGACGGGGAGGGAGAGAGACCCAGTACTTC. This codes for CASSQGRGGRETQYF.

The chain combines TRBV19 with TRBJ2-3; 8 bases are a match to TRBD2. The trim removed 7 bases at V and 6 bases at J, leaving 9 bases unmatched. The CDR3 is 14 residues long. From germline, CDR1 is LNHDA and CDR2 SQIVND (reference sequence). CDR3 DNA: TGTGCCAGTAATCCGGGACTAGTTCAGGATACGCAGTATTTT. As protein: CASNPGLVQDTQYF.

The chain couples TRBV3-1 (or the pseudogene TRBV3-2) to TRBJ2-1; the match to TRBD1 covers 9 bases. The CDR3 length is 14 residues. V lost 8 bases to trimming and J lost 5 bases; unmatched junction nucleotides: 7. The germline V gene encodes CDR1 LGHDT and CDR2 YNNKEL (reference sequence). As DNA, the CDR3 is TGTGCCAGCGGGCCGACAGGGGGGGACAATGAGCAGTTCTTC. Residues: CASGPTGGDNEQFF.

The rearrangement joins TRBV7-9 to TRBJ1-2; D not certain. The CDR3 is made up of 14 amino acids. CDR1 SEHNR and CDR2 FQNEAQ come from the germline V gene (reference sequence). Trimming stripped 2 bases from V and 0 bases from J, with 7 bases between. CDR3 nucleotides: TGTGCCAGCAGCTTACCTCCTCCTAACTATGGCTACACCTTC. As protein: CASSLPPPNYGYTF.

The gene calls are TRBV12-3 or TRBV12-4 and TRBJ2-1, with D maybe TRBD2 (6 bases). This CDR3 has 13 amino acids. V dropped 4 bases and J dropped 9 bases, with 13 bases sitting between them. CDR3 nucleotide sequence: TGTGCCAGCAGTTGGGAGGAGGGATCTGAGCAGTTCTTC. Its translation is CASSWEEGSEQFF.

The chain couples TRBV3-1 (or the pseudogene TRBV3-2) to TRBJ2-7; TRBD1 matches 9 bases. Looked up from germline, CDR1 is LGHDT and CDR2 is YNNKEL (reference sequence). Trimming cost V 2 bases and J 5 bases; bases outside gene matches: 4. This CDR3 contains 14 residues. The CDR3 here is CASSQRDREHEQYF. In nucleotides, the CDR3 is TGTGCCAGCAGCCAACGGGACAGGGAGCACGAGCAGTACTTC.

The V call is TRBV6-5, the J call TRBJ2-7; no firm D call. CDR1 and CDR2 from the germline V gene are MNHEY and SVGAGI. Trimming shortened V by 7 bases and J by 1 base, and 14 bases separated the two germline ends. This CDR3 is built from 14 residues. The DNA for the CDR3 is TGTGCCAGCACGACGAGGCAAGAGTCCTACGAGCAGTACTTC. Translation: CASTTRQESYEQYF.

The chain uses TRBV28 and TRBJ2-1, with D tentatively TRBD2 (5 bases). Trimming left V 5 bases short and J 0 bases short, with 11 bases between. There are 15 residues in the CDR3. Looked up from germline, CDR1 is MDHEN and CDR2 is SYDVKM. The CDR3 protein is CASSEGGSSYNEQFF. In nucleotides, the CDR3 is TGTGCCAGCAGTGAGGGCGGAAGCTCCTACAATGAGCAGTTCTTC.

This clone was found a few times. The chain has TRBV7-9 and TRBJ2-7; D possibly corresponds to TRBD1 (5 bases). CDR1 is SEHNR and CDR2 is FQNEAQ in the germline V gene (reference sequence). The CDR3 is made up of 13 amino acids. V gave up 5 bases and J gave up 6 bases, with 14 bases separating them. In DNA, the CDR3 is TGTGCCAGCAGCGCCCAGGGTAGGGGCGAGCAGTACTTC. Amino acids: CASSAQGRGEQYF.

On this clone itself: The germline gene is not matched at one end of the junction; a read error may be the cause. V is TRBV2 and J is TRBJ1-2; D remains ambiguous. The V gene's germline CDR1 is SNHLY and CDR2 FYNNEI. CDR3 length equals 13 residues. The DNA of the CDR3 is TGTGCCAGCAGTGAAGACTTTAGCTATGGCTATACCTTC. It codes for CASSEDFSYGYTF.

The chain carries TRBV5-1 and TRBJ2-5; 10 bases align to TRBD1. The junction had 4 bases not matched to a gene; V was cut back by 0 bases and J by 5 bases. The CDR3 spans 15 residues. Germline assignment: CDR1 SGHRS and CDR2 YFSETQ. The DNA of the CDR3 is TGCGCCAGCAGCTTGGATGGGACAGGGGTCGAGACCCAGTACTTC. This sequence encodes CASSLDGTGVETQYF.

V and J are TRBV5-1 and TRBJ2-5; TRBD2 matches at 9 bases. J was trimmed by 5 bases and V by 3 bases; bases with no gene match: 8. The CDR3 has 15 residues. Germline lookup yields CDR1 SGHRS and CDR2 YFSETQ. The CDR3 sequence: CASSWNSGSLETQYF. The CDR3 region has the DNA TGCGCCAGCAGCTGGAATAGCGGGAGCTTGGAGACCCAGTACTTC.